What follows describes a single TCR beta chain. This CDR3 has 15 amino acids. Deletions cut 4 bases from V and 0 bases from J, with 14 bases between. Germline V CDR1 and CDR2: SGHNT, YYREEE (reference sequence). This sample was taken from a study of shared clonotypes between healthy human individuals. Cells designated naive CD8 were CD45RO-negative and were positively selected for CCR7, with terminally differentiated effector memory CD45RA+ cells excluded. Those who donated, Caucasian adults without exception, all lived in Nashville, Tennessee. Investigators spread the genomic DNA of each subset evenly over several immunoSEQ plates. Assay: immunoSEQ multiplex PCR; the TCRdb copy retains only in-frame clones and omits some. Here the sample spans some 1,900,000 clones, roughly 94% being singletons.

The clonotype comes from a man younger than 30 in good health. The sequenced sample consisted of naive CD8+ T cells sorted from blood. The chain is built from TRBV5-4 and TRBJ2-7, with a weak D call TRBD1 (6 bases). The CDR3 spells CASSPEQGRSYEQYF. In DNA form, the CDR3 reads TGTGCCAGCAGCCCCGAACAGGGCCGCTCCTACGAGCAGTACTTC.